This is a list of T cell receptor beta chains from one sample in a study of T cell responses to AZD1222 COVID-19 vaccine. Produced via immunoSEQ multiplex PCR; TCRdb's table is partial and in-frame only. Found here are 100,000 to 120,000 clones, approximately 94% of them singletons; the top ten hold about 3%. Specimen: peripheral blood, collected 28 days after the second AZD1222 dose. These receptors all come from an adult who received the AZD1222 COVID-19 vaccine. Each CDR3 is given with its conserved first and last residue.

CDR3: CASSYSFEQFF; V: TRBV6-5
CDR3: CSVAGANNEKLFF; V: TRBV29-1
CDR3: CASIEAGRTGELFF; V: TRBV2
CDR3: CASRKLQGTGNTIYF; V: TRBV27
CDR3: CASSENRSGNTIYF; V: TRBV6-1
CDR3: CASSIGLRTGNYEQYF; V: TRBV19
CDR3: CASSRLAGGSSYNEQFF; V: TRBV5-4
CDR3: CASSYAGTKETQYF; V: TRBV6-5
CDR3: CASSEGRWTLSYNEQFF; V: TRBV6-1
CDR3: CASSFSGGYGYTF; V: TRBV12-3/TRBV12-4
CDR3: CASSRPGQGPITEAFF; V: TRBV10-2
CDR3: CASSSSLNTEAFF; V: TRBV7-9
CDR3: CASSQEPRGRDFNEQFF; V: TRBV3-1/TRBV3-2
CDR3: CASSLSGGEEKLFF; V: TRBV5-1
CDR3: CASSFLGQGAAGELFF; V: TRBV27
CDR3: CASSPNLQGPFYEQYF; V: TRBV3-1/TRBV3-2
CDR3: CASSFGSSTRDYGYTF; V: TRBV5-1
CDR3: CASSYAGIRNTEAFF; V: TRBV6-5
CDR3: CASSFLDRGNQPQHF; V: TRBV6-5
CDR3: CASSLALQGGGYTF; V: TRBV5-5
CDR3: CASKSRDERYTF; V: TRBV18